Reported below is one TCR beta chain. The sample belongs to a study of T cell changes during pregnancy in multiple sclerosis. Trimming at V came to 3 bases and at J to 0 bases, leaving 4 bases not matched to a gene. Germline V CDR1 and CDR2: SGHNT, YYREEE (reference sequence). The CDR3 extends over 18 amino acids. Generated by immunoSEQ multiplex PCR, the TCRdb table keeps only in-frame clones and is missing some. The table records more than 80,000 clones, 92% of them present only once. The source material was peripheral blood, sampled after pregnancy. The chain recombines TRBV5-4 with TRBJ2-3; 16 bases map to TRBD2. The clonotype originates from a female donor with multiple sclerosis, enrolled in a pregnancy study. The CDR3 region has the DNA TGTGCCAGCAGCTCGGGGACTAGCGGGGGGGTTAGCACAGATACGCAGTATTTT. It specifies CASSSGTSGGVSTDTQYF.